This TCR beta chain was sequenced for a study of tumor and adjacent non-tumor tissue in lung cancer. About the research overall: The cohort had about a dozen adenocarcinoma, 2 squamous cell and 1 small cell patients. Each sample yielded a few million productive TCRbeta reads on average.

Findings and limits, study-wide: Normal lung showed higher cumulative top 100 clone frequency than tumor. Significantly higher TCR diversity was found in tumor than normal lung.

A modified ARM-PCR protocol with three rounds of nested PCR amplified TCRbeta. TCRdb re-analysed the multiplex PCR reads in MiXCR, keeping a single row per CDR3 protein. The table shows around 40,000 distinct CDR3 sequences, with 60% occurring only once. The template was RNA from unsorted bulk tissue. The normal lung tissue was taken more than 3 cm from the tumor edge. Note on this clonotype: Its antigen remains unknown. The junction differs from germline at one of its ends, possibly a read error.

This CDR3 spans 14 amino acids. CDR1 and CDR2 (germline): SGHNT, YYREEE (reference sequence). This sequence originates from a man aged 50-59 years with non-small cell lung cancer. This chain links TRBV5-4 with TRBJ1-1, with D tentatively TRBD1 (5 bases). Sequencing was done on a sample of distant non-tumor lung tissue. CDR3 DNA sequence: TGTGTCAGCAGCTTGGGGGAAGTGGTGACTGAGGCTTTCTTT. This translates into CVSSLGEVVTEAFF.